This T cell receptor beta chain was recorded in a study of shared clonotypes between healthy human individuals. Comments on this clone: Its antigen is unidentified.

Clones were sequenced by immunoSEQ multiplex PCR, and TCRdb holds only the in-frame ones, with some missing. The sample consists of about 1 million clones, about three quarters of them appearing once. Findings and caveats of the study: Enrolling few donors narrowed the genetic and exposure-history diversity that was represented.

The CDR3 length is 18 residues. CDR1 and CDR2 from the germline V gene are SGHTA and FQGNSA. Unmatched junction bases numbered 11, after V lost 3 bases and J lost 0 bases. The chain carries TRBV7-2 and TRBJ2-7; TRBD1 matches 10 bases. The sequenced material came from memory CD4+ T cells sorted from blood. Subset of the sample: CD45RA-negative fraction. The TCR comes from a man aged 18 to 29 in good health. In DNA form, the CDR3 reads TGTGCCAGCAGCTTTCCCCAGAGGGGACAGGGGAACTCCTACGAGCAGTACTTC. Protein sequence: CASSFPQRGQGNSYEQYF.